This passage covers 28 T cell receptor beta chains from one sample sequenced in a study of regulatory T cells in long-lasting Graves disease. The time point was: persistent/refractory GD, antithyroid drugs over 5 years with positive TRAb. The TCR library used RNA extracted from PBMCs. CDR3-region Arm-PCR and iRepertoire HTBI primers produced the TCR beta libraries. One entry per CDR3 protein results from TCRdb running MiXCR on the multiplex PCR reads. Of over 650,000 distinct CDR3 sequences in the sample, 25% to 35% were seen once. Material: peripheral blood mononuclear cells (PBMCs), obtained when the disease was refractory, from a patient treated with antithyroid drugs. These receptor sequences come from a female donor with Graves disease.

There are a few counts of this clonotype. The rearrangement links TRBV6-2 or TRBV6-3 to TRBJ2-5; no definite D call. Germline CDR1 reads MNHEY; CDR2 reads SVGEGT. This CDR3 comprises 13 residues. The V and J ends lost 5 bases and 5 bases respectively, with 12 bases between them. The CDR3 DNA reads TGTGCCAGCAGTCGGGCCCCCTGGGAGACCCAGTACTTC. Protein product: CASSRAPWETQYF.

Concerning this clonotype itself: Compared with germline, one end of the junction differs, possibly owing to a read error. The chain has TRBV9 and TRBJ1-1; no reliable D call. The CDR3 is 13 residues long. From germline, CDR1 is SGDLS and CDR2 YYNGEE. DNA of the CDR3: TGTGCCAGCAGCGTAGAAGAGAACACTGAAACTTTCTTT. This translates into CASSVEENTETFF.

This clonotype is a singleton in its sample. The rearrangement links TRBV6-5 to TRBJ2-1, with 10 bases aligning to TRBD2. The CDR3 length is 17 residues. Trimming took 2 bases from V and 2 from J; bases not matched to a gene: 6. Germline-derived CDR1 and CDR2 are MNHEY and SVGAGI. The CDR3 here is CASSYVGSGGTYNEQFF. CDR3 nucleotides: TGTGCCAGCAGTTACGTGGGTAGCGGGGGGACCTACAATGAGCAGTTCTTC.

The table lists this clonotype with a few counts. V usage is TRBV20-1 and J usage is TRBJ1-4; weak D call: TRBD1 (6 bases). The germline V gene encodes CDR1 DFQATT and CDR2 SNEGSKA (reference sequence). The CDR3 has 14 residues. Trimming took off 4 bases at V and 8 bases at J, with 17 bases between the two ends. CDR3 residues: CSANYREVGEKLFF. Written as DNA, the CDR3 is TGCAGTGCTAACTACAGGGAGGTTGGGGAAAAACTGTTTTTT.

Concerning this clonotype: This is likely an artifact of a read error, given a far larger clone one base away. The chain links TRBV6-2 or TRBV6-3 to TRBJ1-2; D not certain. V was clipped by 5 bases and J by 5 bases, with 18 bases between them. The CDR3 totals 15 residues. The germline gives CDR1 MNHEY, CDR2 SVGEGT. CDR3 bases: TGTGCCAGCAGTCCCCAGCGGGAGCAAAGTTATGGCTACACCTTC. This sequence encodes CASSPQREQSYGYTF.

The chain recombines TRBV20-1 with TRBJ2-7, with D unresolved. The germline gives CDR1 DFQATT, CDR2 SNEGSKA (reference sequence). Trimming shortened V by 0 bases and J by 6 bases, and 9 bases separated the two germline ends. The CDR3 length is 12 residues. CDR3 nucleotides: TGCAGTGCTAGAGACCAAATAGCCGAGCAGTACTTC. It yields the protein CSARDQIAEQYF.

This clonotype was detected a few times. This chain joins TRBV7-9 and TRBJ2-7; 9 positions match TRBD1. CDR1 SEHNR and CDR2 FQNEAQ come from the germline V gene (reference sequence). The CDR3 runs to 15 residues. Trimming at V came to 1 base and at J to 7 bases, leaving 8 bases not matched to a gene. The CDR3 protein is CASSLGGTGFYEQYF. The DNA for the CDR3 is TGTGCCAGCAGCTTAGGTGGGACAGGGTTTTATGAGCAGTACTTC.

There are many counts of this clonotype. V and J are TRBV28 and TRBJ1-5; D not resolved. The CDR3 covers 13 residues. Trimming left V 4 bases short and J 7 bases short, with 11 bases between. From germline, CDR1 is MDHEN and CDR2 SYDVKM. In DNA form, the CDR3 reads TGTGCCAGCAGTTCTCCGATGTGGCAGCCCCAGCATTTT. As protein: CASSSPMWQPQHF. Complete variable domain (other parts from reference TRBV28 and TRBJ1-5): DVKVTQSSRYLVKRTGEKVFLECVQDMDHENMFWYRQDPGLGLRLIYFSYDVKMKEKGDIPEGYSVSREKKERFSLILESASTNQTSMYLCASSSPMWQPQHFGDGTRLSIL.

A few counts support this clonotype. The rearrangement joins TRBV12-3 or TRBV12-4 to TRBJ1-4; 8 nucleotides align to TRBD1. Trimming cost V 6 bases and J 7 bases; bases outside gene matches: 10. The CDR3 has 15 amino acids. CDR3 nucleotides: TGTGCCAGCAGGTCGACGCAGGGGGCGCGTGAAAAACTGTTTTTT. This encodes CASRSTQGAREKLFF.

The chain couples TRBV11-2 to TRBJ2-1; no clear D. The germline CDR1 and CDR2 sequences are SGHAT and FQNNGV. V lost 0 bases to trimming and J lost 4 bases, with 10 bases between them. The CDR3 runs 15 residues. This CDR3 reads CASSLDRSRYNEQFF. The CDR3 DNA sequence: TGTGCCAGCAGCTTAGATCGTTCAAGATACAATGAGCAGTTCTTC.

The CDR3 nucleotides read TGCAGCGTTGATGGGCAGCCCTATGGCTACACCTTC. It yields the protein CSVDGQPYGYTF. V and J are TRBV29-1 and TRBJ1-2; D gene unclear. The CDR3 is 12 amino acids. The germline V and J ends were trimmed by 3 bases and 4 bases, with 9 bases remaining between them. Germline assignment: CDR1 SQVTM and CDR2 ANQGSEA.

The chain joins TRBV7-6 to TRBJ2-7, with a weak D call TRBD2 (6 bases). Germline CDR1 and CDR2: SGHVS and FNYEAQ. The CDR3 totals 15 residues. V lost 1 base and J 1 base, leaving 11 bases between the germline ends. This CDR3 reads CASSLELSGSYEQYF. Written as DNA, the CDR3 is TGTGCCAGCAGCTTAGAGCTTAGCGGTTCCTACGAGCAGTACTTC.

This clonotype was counted at least ten times. The chain is built from TRBV2 and TRBJ1-5, with 9 positions matching TRBD1. The germline CDR1 and CDR2 sequences are SNHLY and FYNNEI. V was pared by 4 bases and J by 8 bases, with 9 bases of the junction left unmatched. CDR3 size: 15 residues. The DNA for the CDR3 is TGTGCCAGCAGTGGCCCCGGGACAGGGAGGGAGCCCCAGCATTTT. This encodes CASSGPGTGREPQHF.

Ten or more counts support this clonotype. The V call is TRBV28, the J call TRBJ2-7; 7 bases agree with TRBD2. The CDR3 sequence is 13 residues long. Germline V gene lookup returns CDR1 MDHEN and CDR2 SYDVKM. J was trimmed by 2 bases and V by 8 bases; bases with no gene match: 6. The CDR3 region is CASLGGSTYEQYF. As DNA, the CDR3 is TGTGCCAGCCTGGGGGGGAGCACCTACGAGCAGTACTTC.

This clonotype was counted between two and nine times. The gene calls are TRBV5-6 and TRBJ2-5; 13 nucleotides align to TRBD2. The CDR3 consists of 17 residues. J gave up 5 bases and V 4 bases, and 11 bases lay outside the gene matches. Germline CDR1 SGHDT, CDR2 YYEEEE. This chain's CDR3 is CASSVGTSGMVSETQYF. The CDR3 coding sequence is TGTGCCAGCAGCGTCGGGACTAGCGGGATGGTATCTGAGACCCAGTACTTC. The full variable domain, completed using reference TRBV5-6 and TRBJ2-5, is DAGVTQSPTHLIKTRGQQVTLRCSPKSGHDTVSWYQQALGQGPQFIFQYYEEEERQRGNFPDRFSGHQFPNYSSELNVNALLLGDSALYLCASSVGTSGMVSETQYFGPGTRLLVL.

Only a few counts were recorded for this clonotype. The rearrangement links TRBV7-9 to TRBJ1-1; a weak D match, TRBD1 (5 bases). Trimming shortened V by 5 bases and J by 6 bases, and 25 bases separated the two germline ends. This CDR3 is 17 amino acids long. Germline values: CDR1 SEHNR, CDR2 FQNEAQ (reference sequence). CDR3 sequence: CASSHEGRREGKAEAFF. CDR3 in DNA: TGTGCCAGCAGCCACGAGGGGCGGAGGGAGGGTAAAGCTGAAGCTTTCTTT.

The CDR3 is CAAIGDATNEKLFF. In nucleotides, the CDR3 is TGTGCGGCTATAGGGGATGCAACTAATGAAAAACTGTTTTTT. The V gene is TRBV28, the J gene TRBJ1-4; tentatively, D is TRBD1 (5 bases). The CDR3 consists of 14 residues. Germline CDR1 reads MDHEN; CDR2 reads SYDVKM.

In its sample, this clonotype was seen a few times. The genes are TRBV11-2 and TRBJ2-1; a weak D match, TRBD2 (6 bases). From germline, CDR1 is SGHAT and CDR2 FQNNGV. The CDR3 covers 16 residues. V dropped 1 base and J dropped 10 bases, with 20 bases sitting between them. CDR3 region: CASSLGRLVGRGEQFF. The CDR3 DNA reads as TGTGCCAGCAGCTTAGGTAGACTAGTAGGGCGAGGGGAGCAGTTCTTC. Full variable domain (missing parts from reference TRBV11-2 and TRBJ2-1): EAGVAQSPRYKIIEKRQSVAFWCNPISGHATLYWYQQILGQGPKLLIQFQNNGVVDDSQLPKDRFSAERLKGVDSTLKIQPAKLEDSAVYLCASSLGRLVGRGEQFFGPGTRLTVL.

V usage is TRBV5-1 and J usage is TRBJ2-5; TRBD2 might be the D (6 bases). CDR1 is SGHRS, CDR2 YFSETQ, per germline. This CDR3 has 16 amino acids. Trimming stripped 2 bases from V and 3 bases from J, with 17 bases between. The CDR3 region is CASSFSVGSGEETQYF. The CDR3 nucleotides read TGCGCCAGCAGCTTCTCAGTCGGGAGTGGGGAAGAGACCCAGTACTTC. The whole variable domain, remainder taken from reference TRBV5-1 and TRBJ2-5, is KAGVTQTPRYLIKTRGQQVTLSCSPISGHRSVSWYQQTPGQGLQFLFEYFSETQRNKGNFPGRFSGRQFSNSRSEMNVSTLELGDSALYLCASSFSVGSGEETQYFGPGTRLLVL.

This clonotype was observed a handful of times. The CDR3, as DNA: TGCGCCAGCAGTGAGGGACCGATTCTCTACGAGCAGTACTTC. Translation gives CASSEGPILYEQYF. The genes are TRBV5-1 and TRBJ2-7; either TRBD1 or TRBD2 may fit D (5 bases each). The CDR3 extends over 14 amino acids. Trimming shortened V by 5 bases and J by 3 bases, and 15 bases separated the two germline ends. Germline V gene data show CDR1 as SGHRS and CDR2 as YFSETQ.

This clonotype was observed a few times. This chain joins TRBV20-1 and TRBJ2-7; 13 nucleotides align to TRBD2. Trimming cost V 6 bases and J 5 bases; bases outside gene matches: 7. The CDR3 spans 14 residues. Germline V gene data show CDR1 as DFQATT and CDR2 as SNEGSKA (reference sequence). CDR3 sequence: CSAHGLAGAHEQYF. Here the CDR3 DNA reads TGCAGTGCCCACGGACTAGCGGGAGCCCACGAGCAGTACTTC.

This clonotype was found many times. The rearrangement uses TRBV2 and TRBJ1-2, with D tentatively TRBD1 (5 bases). The V end lost 8 bases, the J end lost 7 bases, and 14 bases lay between the germline ends. The germline V gene encodes CDR1 SNHLY and CDR2 FYNNEI. The CDR3 has 12 residues. CDR3 sequence (DNA): TGTGCCAGCCTAAGAGGAGGGGCTGGCTACACCTTC. Protein product: CASLRGGAGYTF.

This clonotype was seen ten or more times. V usage is TRBV28 and J usage is TRBJ2-7, with 11 bases that match TRBD1. The CDR3 consists of 14 residues. Per germline, CDR1 MDHEN and CDR2 SYDVKM. With V trimmed by 10 bases and J by 5 bases, 10 bases remained unmatched. CDR3 coding DNA: TGTGCCATCAGAAGGACAGGGGGCCTCGACGAGCAGTACTTC. This gives the protein CAIRRTGGLDEQYF.

A few counts support this clonotype. This chain joins TRBV10-3 and TRBJ1-1, with TRBD1 matching 10 bases. The CDR3 runs 15 residues. Per the germline V gene, CDR1 is ENHRY and CDR2 is SYGVKD. The V and J ends lost 4 bases and 6 bases, in that order; junction bases with no gene match: 8. In DNA form, the CDR3 reads TGTGCCATCAGTGGGGGACAGGGGAAGAGCGCTGAAGCTTTCTTT. It is translated as CAISGGQGKSAEAFF.

The chain employs TRBV12-5 and TRBJ2-2, with D perhaps matching TRBD2 (6 bases). This CDR3 has 14 amino acids. The germline CDR1 and CDR2 sequences are LGHNT and FRNRAP. Trimming cost V 5 bases and J 2 bases, with 9 bases left between them. CDR3 bases: TGTGCTAGTGGTAGGACTATCAACACCGGGGAGCTGTTTTTT. It translates to CASGRTINTGELFF. Complete variable domain (other parts from reference TRBV12-5 and TRBJ2-2): DARVTQTPRHKVTEMGQEVTMRCQPILGHNTVFWYRQTMMQGLELLAYFRNRAPLDDSGMPKDRFSAEMPDATLATLKIQPSEPRDSAVYFCASGRTINTGELFFGEGSRLTVL.

J is TRBJ1-1 and V is TRBV29-1; D call uncertain. The CDR3 consists of 13 residues. V was pared by 4 bases and J by 4 bases, with 13 bases between. The germline V gene encodes CDR1 SQVTM and CDR2 ANQGSEA. Here the CDR3 DNA reads TGCAGCGTTGGTTTCGAGGTGTCCACTGAAGCTTTCTTT. Its translation is CSVGFEVSTEAFF.

This clonotype was seen repeatedly, ten times or more. The genes are TRBV6-5 and TRBJ1-5; D might be TRBD1 (5 bases). The CDR3 covers 15 residues. Germline values: CDR1 MNHEY, CDR2 SVGAGI. The ends were cut back, 4 bases at V and 1 base at J, with 11 bases in the middle. The CDR3 reads CASSSRDGSNQPQHF. The DNA of the CDR3 is TGTGCCAGCAGTTCCCGGGACGGGAGCAATCAGCCCCAGCATTTT.

The chain joins TRBV4-2 to TRBJ2-1; 13 bases match TRBD2. CDR1 and CDR2 (germline): LGHNA, YNFKEQ. The CDR3 length is 16 residues. V trimming: 4 bases; J trimming: 8 bases; junction bases outside the gene matches: 8. The CDR3 coding sequence is TGTGCCAGCAGCCCTACCGGGACTAGCGGGACCTATGAGCAGTTCTTC. Residues: CASSPTGTSGTYEQFF.